The 32 T cell receptor beta chains presented below share a single source sample, sequenced in a study of CD8 T cells in Susac syndrome. When the RNA was reverse transcribed, random hexamers were used with an input of roughly 0.45 to 1 ug. TCRdb re-analysed the immunoSEQ multiplex PCR reads in MiXCR, keeping a single row per CDR3 protein. The profile covers fewer than 150,000 distinct CDR3 sequences, with approximately 93% appearing a single time and approximately 0.097% taken by the ten largest. What was sequenced was CD4+ T cells from PBMCs. All receptors derive from a human donor with multiple sclerosis.

As concerns this clonotype: One end of the junction does not line up with germline, which may come from a read error. The chain combines TRBV14 with TRBJ2-7; D is ambiguous. The germline V gene encodes CDR1 SGHDN and CDR2 FVKESK. The length of the CDR3 is 12 residues. This CDR3 is CASSKSVAPRDF. The CDR3 region has the DNA TGTGCCAGTTCGAAGTCAGTGGCTCCACGGGACTTC.

The chain links TRBV6-2 or TRBV6-3 to TRBJ2-3, with D unresolved. V gave up 6 bases and J gave up 4 bases, with 11 bases separating them. There are 13 residues in the CDR3. Germline CDR1 MNHEY, CDR2 SVGEGT. The CDR3 loop reads CASSQLVPDTQYF. The CDR3 DNA sequence: TGTGCCAGCAGCCAACTCGTTCCAGATACGCAGTATTTT.

This clonotype turned up a few times. The chain links TRBV30 to TRBJ1-2; tentatively, D is TRBD1 (5 bases). Trimming removed 2 bases from V and 4 bases from J, with 11 bases in between. This CDR3 comprises 13 residues. Germline V gene lookup returns CDR1 GTSNPN and CDR2 SVGIG (reference sequence). CDR3 sequence reads: CAWSRDRPYGYTF. In DNA form, the CDR3 reads TGTGCCTGGAGTAGGGACCGTCCCTATGGCTACACCTTC.

This clonotype was found once. The chain joins TRBV7-2 to TRBJ2-6; no clear D. The ends were cut back, 5 bases at V and 0 bases at J, with 8 bases in the middle. There are 15 residues in the CDR3. Germline V gene sequence: CDR1 SGHTA, CDR2 FQGNSA. The CDR3 region has the DNA TGTGCCAGCAGCCGTTCTACCTCTGGGGCCAACGTCCTGACTTTC. Translated: CASSRSTSGANVLTF.

This rearrangement joins TRBV5-4 to TRBJ1-2; a weak D match, TRBD1 (5 bases). V was shortened by 6 bases and J by 3 bases, with 12 bases between the two germline ends. The length of the CDR3 is 13 residues. CDR1 and CDR2 from the germline V gene are SGHNT and YYREEE (reference sequence). CDR3 protein: CASNRDGHYGYTF. Written as DNA, the CDR3 is TGTGCCAGCAACCGGGACGGACACTATGGCTACACCTTC.

The V call is TRBV9, the J call TRBJ2-1; 9 bases line up with TRBD2. The CDR3 sequence is 14 residues long. V shed 3 bases and J 6 bases; nucleotides not matched to a gene: 4. Germline V gene lookup returns CDR1 SGDLS and CDR2 YYNGEE. DNA of the CDR3: TGTGCCAGCAGCGGAGGACTAGCGAGCAATGAGCAGTTCTTC. Its protein product is CASSGGLASNEQFF.

This chain uses TRBV5-1 with TRBJ1-2; D perhaps matches TRBD1 (6 bases). CDR3 size: 13 residues. The V gene lost 0 bases and the J gene lost 9 bases, with 12 bases spanning the gap. From germline, CDR1 is SGHRS and CDR2 YFSETQ. The CDR3 nucleotides read TGCGCCAGCAGCTTGGAGGGGGTATGGAGCTACACCTTC. Its translation is CASSLEGVWSYTF.

The V and J genes are TRBV9 and TRBJ1-2; the D gene is possibly TRBD1 (5 bases). The CDR3 has 17 amino acids. Trimming shortened V by 2 bases and J by 8 bases, and 25 bases separated the two germline ends. Germline V gene sequence: CDR1 SGDLS, CDR2 YYNGEE. The CDR3 nucleotides are TGTGCCAGCAGCGTCGCAGAGTCCGGGAGGCAGGGACGGGGCTACACCTTC. Translating gives CASSVAESGRQGRGYTF.

V and J are TRBV9 and TRBJ2-2; the match to TRBD1 covers 8 bases. Germline CDR1 and CDR2: SGDLS and YYNGEE. V shed 0 bases, J shed 6 bases, and the junction held 4 bases outside the gene matches. This CDR3 spans 15 amino acids. The CDR3 region has the DNA TGTGCCAGCAGCGTAGACAGGGGGTTCGCCGGGGAGCTGTTTTTT. It translates to CASSVDRGFAGELFF. The variable domain in full, completed from reference TRBV9 and TRBJ2-2, reads DSGVTQTPKHLITATGQRVTLRCSPRSGDLSVYWYQQSLDQGLQFLIQYYNGEERAKGNILERFSAQQFPDLHSELNLSSLELGDSALYFCASSVDRGFAGELFFGEGSRLTVL.

V gene TRBV29-1 combines with J gene TRBJ1-1; possible D gene TRBD1, 5 bases. Germline V gene sequence: CDR1 SQVTM, CDR2 ANQGSEA. The CDR3 has 12 amino acids. V was cut by 6 bases and J by 3 bases, with 11 bases left in between. This chain's CDR3 is CSVYRKYTEAFF. The CDR3 DNA reads as TGCAGCGTCTACAGGAAATACACTGAAGCTTTCTTT.

This clonotype has a single count. The rearrangement joins TRBV6-2 or TRBV6-3 to TRBJ2-3, with TRBD2 identical over 7 bases. Per germline, CDR1 MNHEY and CDR2 SVGEGT. The CDR3 has 13 amino acids. The CDR3 protein is CTAGLPFTDTQYF. The CDR3 bases are TGTACAGCGGGGCTACCCTTCACAGATACGCAGTATTTT.

The chain has TRBV4-2 and TRBJ2-1; D is possibly TRBD2 (7 bases). The V gene's germline CDR1 is LGHNA and CDR2 YNFKEQ. V was trimmed by 2 bases and J by 0 bases, leaving 17 bases between them. This CDR3 has 18 amino acids. CDR3 sequence: CASSQPRGGQSSYNEQFF. The CDR3 region has the DNA TGTGCCAGCAGCCAACCGCGCGGGGGCCAAAGCTCCTACAATGAGCAGTTCTTC.

The chain is built from TRBV29-1 and TRBJ2-4; D gene unclear. CDR3 length equals 11 residues. Between the trimmed V and J ends, which lost 6 bases and 8 bases, there was a span of 11 bases. Germline-derived CDR1 and CDR2 are SQVTM and ANQGSEA. CDR3 residues: CSVNSLDIQYF. CDR3 DNA: TGCAGCGTCAATTCGCTGGACATTCAGTACTTC.

The chain couples TRBV10-3 to TRBJ1-3; D uncertain. CDR1 and CDR2 from the germline V gene are ENHRY and SYGVKD. V lost 7 bases and J lost 4, with 14 bases in between. The CDR3 is 14 amino acids. The CDR3 is CAIMSPEGGNTIYF. The CDR3 region has the DNA TGTGCCATCATGAGTCCGGAGGGCGGAAACACCATATATTTT.

This clonotype was seen a single time. The genes are TRBV4-1 and TRBJ2-7, with TRBD2 identical over 9 bases. Germline loops: CDR1 MGHRA, CDR2 YSYEKL. Germline trimming cut 3 bases from V and 5 bases from J; bases unmatched to any gene: 17. CDR3 size: 18 residues. The CDR3: CASSHQAMAGLAVDEQYF. DNA of the CDR3: TGCGCCAGCAGCCACCAAGCTATGGCGGGACTAGCTGTCGACGAGCAGTACTTC.

J is TRBJ1-5 and V is TRBV28; 7 bases line up with TRBD1. The germline gives CDR1 MDHEN, CDR2 SYDVKM. The CDR3 is made up of 15 amino acids. J gave up 3 bases and V 8 bases, and 10 bases lay outside the gene matches. The CDR3 sequence is CASSKGGRTNQPQHF. The CDR3 nucleotides are TGTGCCAGCTCCAAAGGGGGCAGAACCAATCAGCCCCAGCATTTT.

This clonotype has just one count. The chain combines TRBV15 with TRBJ1-4, with D maybe TRBD1 (5 bases). The CDR3 covers 15 residues. V lost 6 bases and J lost 8, with 19 bases in between. Germline CDR1 reads LNHNV; CDR2 reads YYDKDF (reference sequence). This chain's CDR3 is CATSPTDLIGEKLFF. In nucleotides, the CDR3 is TGTGCCACCAGTCCGACAGACCTAATCGGGGAAAAACTGTTTTTT.

The gene calls are TRBV7-2 and TRBJ2-1; 9 nucleotides agree with TRBD2. The junction had 5 bases not matched to a gene; V was cut back by 1 base and J by 4 bases. CDR3 length: 16 amino acids. The germline V gene encodes CDR1 SGHTA and CDR2 FQGNSA. The CDR3 loop reads CASSLEASGAYNEQFF. The DNA for the CDR3 is TGTGCCAGCAGCTTAGAAGCTAGCGGGGCTTACAATGAGCAGTTCTTC.

The chain combines TRBV4-1 with TRBJ2-1, with 15 positions matching TRBD2. The CDR3 sequence is 16 residues long. Germline values: CDR1 MGHRA, CDR2 YSYEKL. The junction had 9 bases not matched to a gene; V was cut back by 6 bases and J by 9 bases. The CDR3 DNA reads as TGCGCCAGCAGTCTCCCGGGACTAGCGGGGGGACGTGAGCAGTTCTTC. Translating gives CASSLPGLAGGREQFF.

The genes are TRBV7-2 and TRBJ2-4; TRBD1 might be the D (5 bases). Trimming stripped 5 bases from V and 3 bases from J, with 14 bases between. Per germline, CDR1 SGHTA and CDR2 FQGNSA. The CDR3 is made up of 15 amino acids. CDR3 in amino acids: CASSRQRGVKNIQYF. The CDR3 DNA follows: TGTGCCAGCAGCCGTCAAAGGGGCGTCAAAAACATTCAGTACTTC.

The CDR3 region is CASSIDRDTEAFF. The CDR3 DNA reads TGTGCCAGCAGCATCGACAGGGACACTGAAGCTTTCTTT. The chain uses TRBV12-3 or TRBV12-4 and TRBJ1-1, with 7 bases aligning to TRBD1. The CDR3 runs 13 residues. With V trimmed by 6 bases and J by 3 bases, 4 bases remained unmatched.

Comment on this clonotype: The junction departs from the called germline gene at one end, perhaps through a read error. The gene calls are TRBV7-3 and TRBJ2-4, with D tentatively TRBD2 (6 bases). CDR1 is SGHTA, CDR2 FQGTGA, per germline. This CDR3 has 12 residues. The CDR3 nucleotides read TGTGCCAGCAGCCCACGTACAGGTGGGGGGAACTTC. Translating it yields CASSPRTGGGNF.

The CDR3 region is CASSIAFGSNQPQHF. Written as DNA, the CDR3 is TGTGCCAGTAGTATAGCGTTTGGTAGCAATCAGCCCCAGCATTTT. This chain connects TRBV19 to TRBJ1-5; no clear D. The V end lost 1 base, the J end lost 0 bases, and 7 bases lay between the germline ends. Germline values: CDR1 LNHDA, CDR2 SQIVND (reference sequence). The CDR3 has 15 amino acids.

The genes are TRBV7-2 and TRBJ2-5, with D perhaps matching TRBD2 (6 bases). The CDR3 has 15 amino acids. The V gene's germline CDR1 is SGHTA and CDR2 FQGNSA. V dropped 3 bases and J dropped 4 bases, with 15 bases sitting between them. The CDR3 protein is CASSLIWDSRETQYF. The CDR3 coding sequence is TGTGCCAGCAGCTTGATTTGGGACTCCCGAGAGACCCAGTACTTC.

The chain links TRBV12-3 or TRBV12-4 to TRBJ1-3; perhaps TRBD1 as D (6 bases). This CDR3 has 14 amino acids. Deletions cut 6 bases from V and 0 bases from J, with 9 bases between. The DNA for the CDR3 is TGTGCCAGCAGCCGGGACACCTCTGGAAACACCATATATTTT. As protein: CASSRDTSGNTIYF.

In nucleotides, the CDR3 is TGTGCCAGCAGTGAGGGCAATGGGGTAACTGAAGCTTTCTTT. This codes for CASSEGNGVTEAFF. The chain is built from TRBV6-1 and TRBJ1-1, with D hard to call. The V end lost 3 bases, the J end lost 5 bases, and 13 bases lay between the germline ends. Germline CDR1 MNHNS, CDR2 SASEGT. CDR3 size: 14 residues.

This clonotype is a singleton in its sample. This chain uses TRBV5-1 with TRBJ2-7, with 7 bases matching TRBD1. Germline values: CDR1 SGHRS, CDR2 YFSETQ. V dropped 0 bases and J dropped 3; count of bases not matched to a gene: 6. This CDR3 contains 15 residues. The CDR3 sequence: CASSLETGYHYEQYF. In DNA form, the CDR3 reads TGCGCCAGCAGCTTGGAGACAGGGTACCACTACGAGCAGTACTTC. The full variable domain, its missing parts supplied by reference TRBV5-1 and TRBJ2-7, is KAGVTQTPRYLIKTRGQQVTLSCSPISGHRSVSWYQQTPGQGLQFLFEYFSETQRNKGNFPGRFSGRQFSNSRSEMNVSTLELGDSALYLCASSLETGYHYEQYFGPGTRLTVT.

The table lists this clonotype with a few counts. CDR3: CASSKTGGSQPQHF. For the CDR3, the DNA is TGTGCCAGCAGCAAAACAGGGGGCAGTCAGCCCCAGCATTTT. The rearrangement joins TRBV7-9 to TRBJ1-5, with TRBD1 matching 9 bases. CDR3 length equals 14 residues. The J segment lost 6 bases and the V segment lost 5 bases, leaving 5 bases of the junction unmatched. Germline values: CDR1 SEHNR, CDR2 FQNEAQ (reference sequence).

V is TRBV20-1 and J is TRBJ2-5; 10 bases line up with TRBD2. Trimming at V came to 3 bases and at J to 3 bases, leaving 4 bases not matched to a gene. CDR1 is DFQATT and CDR2 is SNEGSKA in the germline V gene (reference sequence). The CDR3 length is 14 residues. In nucleotides, the CDR3 is TGCAGTGCTAGTAAGCGGGGGGGCGAAGAGACCCAGTACTTC. This sequence encodes CSASKRGGEETQYF.

The V and J genes are TRBV5-1 and TRBJ1-1; weak D call: TRBD1 (5 bases). Looked up from germline, CDR1 is SGHRS and CDR2 is YFSETQ. Between the trimmed V and J ends, which lost 0 bases and 2 bases, there was a span of 17 bases. This CDR3 has 17 residues. The CDR3 DNA follows: TGCGCCAGCAGCTTGGGATTACAGGCAAGGGGCAACACTGAAGCTTTCTTT. Its translation: CASSLGLQARGNTEAFF.

The V and J genes are TRBV9 and TRBJ1-1; tentatively, D is TRBD1 (5 bases). Germline lookup yields CDR1 SGDLS and CDR2 YYNGEE. V was shortened by 3 bases and J by 5 bases, with 17 bases between the two germline ends. The length of the CDR3 is 15 residues. CDR3 sequence (DNA): TGTGCCAGCAGCGCTTTCTCTGGCGGGGGTACTGAAGCTTTCTTT. The encoded protein is CASSAFSGGGTEAFF. The variable domain in full, with the rest retrieved from reference TRBV9 and TRBJ1-1, is DSGVTQTPKHLITATGQRVTLRCSPRSGDLSVYWYQQSLDQGLQFLIQYYNGEERAKGNILERFSAQQFPDLHSELNLSSLELGDSALYFCASSAFSGGGTEAFFGQGTRLTVV.

This clonotype was seen a single time. This chain connects TRBV7-2 to TRBJ1-2; D ambiguous. CDR1 and CDR2 from the germline V gene are SGHTA and FQGNSA. The CDR3 is 16 residues long. Trimming cost V 5 bases and J 3 bases, with 19 bases left between them. CDR3 protein: CASSARAGFRDYGYTF. The DNA of the CDR3 is TGTGCCAGCAGCGCCCGGGCGGGGTTTCGCGACTATGGCTACACCTTC.